This entry concerns a single TCR beta chain. Its specificity is not known. A clone one base away is much larger, so this may be a read error. The sample is drawn from a study of molecular identifiers for immune sequencing clone quantification. Overall study: Five aliquots were made in replicates from the RNA of approximately 20,000 or 98,000 naive CD8 cells, and four were sequenced.

Whole-study findings and limits: Underestimated sizes of highly expanded clones could result from identical TCR molecules that share a barcode.

The use of previously described methods and listed TCR primers produced the bulk TCR libraries. TCRdb re-analysed the PCR reads in MiXCR, keeping a single row per CDR3 protein. The sample includes approximately 680,000 distinct CDR3 sequences, about 25% seen only once; the top ten take 0.78%. The sequencing input was naive CD8+ T cells from blood, with Jurkat cell RNA spiked in. The subset denotes: FACS-sorted CD8+CD4-CCR7+CD45RA+ naive T cells. The clonotype was recovered from a human donor in good health. Some libraries in this study had Jurkat cell RNA spiked in.

The CDR3 is CASSPRTGLYQPQHF. DNA of the CDR3: TGTGCCAGCAGTCCAAGGACAGGGTTATATCAGCCCCAGCATTTT. This chain links TRBV28 with TRBJ1-5; 8 bases align to TRBD1. The CDR3 is 15 residues long. Germline values: CDR1 MDHEN, CDR2 SYDVKM. V lost 5 bases and J lost 5; bases outside the gene matches: 8.